The clone carrying this TCR beta chain showed up just a few times. The antigen is not known. This sample is drawn from a study of blood T cells in healthy people across ages. Roughly 10 milliliters of peripheral blood were drawn from each donor into EDTA-treated tubes. It was with a sample-barcoded 5' primer and a J-beta primer mix that a second PCR of roughly 7 to 12 cycles was run. Each CDR3 protein is one row after TCRdb ran MiXCR on the 5' RACE reads. This table has over a million distinct CDR3 sequences, 40% to 45% appearing once. Broader study findings: Both higher diversity and more naive CD4+ cells marked long-lived donors when set against aged donors.

This receptor was taken from an older woman in good health. Sequencing was carried out using blood.

The CDR3 loop is CASSNTRDNQPQHF. The CDR3 nucleotides are TGTGCCAGCAGCAACACTCGGGACAATCAGCCCCAGCATTTT. The chain combines TRBV7-9 with TRBJ1-5; D remains unclear. This CDR3 comprises 14 residues. Per the germline V gene, CDR1 is SEHNR and CDR2 is FQNEAQ (reference sequence). Trimming shortened V by 5 bases and J by 3 bases, and 11 bases separated the two germline ends.